This paragraph covers one T cell receptor beta chain sequence. From germline, CDR1 is GTSNPN and CDR2 SVGIG (reference sequence). The CDR3 consists of 15 residues. The protocol was immunoSEQ multiplex PCR, while the TCRdb copy is restricted to in-frame clones and leaves out a portion. The data contain 9,000 to 15,000 clones, roughly 70% of them seen just once; the ten biggest clones take up 9.5% to 12%. Checkpoint therapy with ipilimumab 1 mg/kg began 14 to 28 days after transplant. The data derive from a study of ipilimumab plus nivolumab after autologous stem cell transplantation. Across the whole study: A median of roughly eight nivolumab and five or six ipilimumab doses were given. The myeloma cohort included high-risk transplant-naive patients and patients relapsing within 3 years of a first autologous transplant.

The specimen was PBMCs, collected in a trial of ipilimumab plus nivolumab as post-transplant consolidation. V and J are TRBV30 and TRBJ2-1, with a tentative D call TRBD2 (6 bases). This TCR came from a male donor with multiple myeloma. For the CDR3, the DNA is TGTGTGATGTGGGGAGGACGGGGATCTTACAATGAGCAGTTCTTC. Its protein is CVMWGGRGSYNEQFF.